The rows below give T cell receptor beta chains drawn from one sample of a study of cytomegalovirus exposure and HLA in healthy donors. Assay: immunoSEQ multiplex PCR; the TCRdb copy retains only in-frame clones and omits some. The sample includes about 88,000 clones, just under 70% of them seen just once. Specimen: PBMCs. The receptors were sampled from a man aged 50 or older in good health and CMV-seronegative. CDR3s include the opening cysteine and the closing phenylalanine or tryptophan. D genes are given only for firm matches. Not every row has a clone size; where given, it reads once, few, many or a size class.

v_call: TRBV19; d_call: NA; j_call: TRBJ2-7; clone_size: NA; cdr3_aa: CASSDGFLEQYF; cdr3_nt: TGTGCCAGTAGTGACGGGTTTTTGGAGCAGTACTTC
v_call: TRBV6-6; d_call: NA; j_call: TRBJ2-2; clone_size: few; cdr3_aa: CASSLWSGTGELFF; cdr3_nt: TGTGCCAGCAGTTTGTGGAGTGGGACCGGGGAGCTGTTTTTT
v_call: TRBV4-2; d_call: TRBD1; j_call: TRBJ1-1; clone_size: once; cdr3_aa: CASSQSRTGYQTAFF; cdr3_nt: TGTGCCAGCAGCCAATCTCGGACAGGGTATCAGACGGCTTTCTTT
v_call: TRBV4-2; d_call: TRBD2; j_call: TRBJ2-5; clone_size: NA; cdr3_aa: CASSQELAGGPETQYF; cdr3_nt: TGTGCCAGCAGCCAAGAGCTAGCGGGGGGGCCAGAGACCCAGTACTTC
v_call: TRBV28; d_call: TRBD1; j_call: TRBJ2-1; clone_size: NA; cdr3_aa: CASSLSLDRAYNEQFF; cdr3_nt: TGTGCCAGCAGTTTATCGCTGGACAGGGCCTACAATGAGCAGTTCTTC
v_call: TRBV5-1; d_call: NA; j_call: TRBJ2-3; clone_size: NA; cdr3_aa: CASRVGGGSTDTQYF; cdr3_nt: TGCGCCAGCAGGGTCGGCGGGGGCTCCACAGATACGCAGTATTTT
v_call: TRBV9; d_call: NA; j_call: TRBJ2-5; clone_size: NA; cdr3_aa: CASSVEMEVETQYF; cdr3_nt: TGTGCCAGCAGCGTCGAAATGGAGGTGGAGACCCAGTACTTC
v_call: TRBV28; d_call: NA; j_call: TRBJ1-2; clone_size: once; cdr3_aa: CASRRGRDYGYTF; cdr3_nt: TGTGCCAGCAGGCGAGGGCGGGACTATGGCTACACCTTC
v_call: TRBV7-9; d_call: NA; j_call: TRBJ2-3; clone_size: NA; cdr3_aa: CASSFSLGTDTQYF; cdr3_nt: TGTGCCAGCAGCTTTAGTCTGGGCACAGATACGCAGTATTTT
v_call: TRBV5-1; d_call: NA; j_call: TRBJ1-4; clone_size: few; cdr3_aa: CASSPAGGRNLEKLFF; cdr3_nt: TGCGCCAGCAGCCCGGCGGGCGGCAGGAATCTTGAAAAACTGTTTTTT
v_call: TRBV19; d_call: NA; j_call: TRBJ1-4; clone_size: few; cdr3_aa: CASTVLTGQTKLFF; cdr3_nt: TGTGCCAGTACCGTCTTAACCGGACAGACAAAACTGTTTTTT
v_call: TRBV9; d_call: TRBD1; j_call: TRBJ1-1; clone_size: many; cdr3_aa: CASSPQTGWATEAFF; cdr3_nt: TGTGCCAGCAGCCCACAGACAGGGTGGGCCACTGAAGCTTTCTTT
v_call: TRBV5-6; d_call: TRBD1; j_call: TRBJ2-5; clone_size: few; cdr3_aa: CASSTTSATGRETQYF; cdr3_nt: TGTGCCAGCAGCACTACATCAGCGACAGGGCGAGAGACCCAGTACTTC
v_call: TRBV11-2; d_call: NA; j_call: TRBJ2-3; clone_size: few; cdr3_aa: CASSSGRALLVTDTQYF; cdr3_nt: TGTGCCAGCAGCTCCGGGCGGGCCCTTTTGGTCACAGATACGCAGTATTTT
v_call: TRBV6-1; d_call: TRBD1; j_call: TRBJ2-5; clone_size: once; cdr3_aa: CASRGQGEETQYF; cdr3_nt: TGTGCCAGCAGAGGACAGGGGGAAGAGACCCAGTACTTC
v_call: TRBV15; d_call: TRBD2; j_call: TRBJ2-5; clone_size: once; cdr3_aa: CATSRVYSGGVETQYF; cdr3_nt: TGTGCCACCAGCAGAGTCTATAGCGGGGGGGTGGAGACCCAGTACTTC
v_call: TRBV11-2; d_call: NA; j_call: TRBJ1-6; clone_size: NA; cdr3_aa: CASSRTSLNSYNSPLHF; cdr3_nt: TGTGCCAGCAGCAGGACATCCCTTAACTCCTATAATTCACCCCTCCACTTT
v_call: TRBV30; d_call: NA; j_call: TRBJ1-4; clone_size: NA; cdr3_aa: CAWTDTGATNEKLFF; cdr3_nt: TGTGCCTGGACTGACACGGGAGCAACTAATGAAAAACTGTTTTTT
v_call: TRBV5-6; d_call: NA; j_call: TRBJ2-7; clone_size: NA; cdr3_aa: CASSPTDRSYEQYF; cdr3_nt: TGTGCCAGCAGCCCGACCGACAGAAGCTACGAGCAGTACTTC
v_call: TRBV7-8; d_call: NA; j_call: TRBJ2-5; clone_size: NA; cdr3_aa: CASSLGGGGKETQYF; cdr3_nt: TGTGCCAGCAGCTTAGGGGGGGGCGGCAAAGAGACCCAGTACTTC
v_call: TRBV5-4; d_call: NA; j_call: TRBJ2-5; clone_size: NA; cdr3_aa: CASSYAGTPETQYF; cdr3_nt: TGTGCCAGCAGCTATGCCGGGACTCCAGAGACCCAGTACTTC
v_call: TRBV28; d_call: NA; j_call: TRBJ1-4; clone_size: few; cdr3_aa: CASRGGGATNEKLFF; cdr3_nt: TGTGCCAGTAGGGGCGGCGGGGCAACTAATGAAAAACTGTTTTTT
v_call: TRBV5-1; d_call: TRBD1; j_call: TRBJ2-2; clone_size: few; cdr3_aa: CASSSMQGAGGELFF; cdr3_nt: TGCGCCAGCAGCAGCATGCAGGGGGCAGGCGGGGAGCTGTTTTTT
v_call: TRBV5-1; d_call: NA; j_call: TRBJ1-6; clone_size: NA; cdr3_aa: CASSLNRQGNSPLHF; cdr3_nt: TGCGCCAGCAGCTTGAACCGGCAGGGTAATTCACCCCTCCACTTT
v_call: TRBV6-1; d_call: NA; j_call: TRBJ2-1; clone_size: NA; cdr3_aa: CASSRVPSSYNEQFF; cdr3_nt: TGTGCCAGCAGCCGGGTCCCGAGCTCCTACAATGAGCAGTTCTTC
v_call: TRBV5-8; d_call: NA; j_call: TRBJ2-5; clone_size: NA; cdr3_aa: CASSLESAGAAETQYF; cdr3_nt: TGTGCCAGCAGCTTGGAGTCTGCGGGGGCGGCAGAGACCCAGTACTTC
v_call: TRBV18; d_call: TRBD2; j_call: TRBJ2-3; clone_size: NA; cdr3_aa: CASSPTSGHTDTQYF; cdr3_nt: TGTGCCAGCTCACCAACTAGCGGACACACAGATACGCAGTATTTT
v_call: TRBV29-1; d_call: NA; j_call: TRBJ1-5; clone_size: few; cdr3_aa: CSVGEGRQPQHF; cdr3_nt: TGCAGCGTTGGGGAGGGAAGGCAGCCCCAGCATTTT
v_call: TRBV2; d_call: TRBD1; j_call: TRBJ1-1; clone_size: few; cdr3_aa: CASSADRGRAFF; cdr3_nt: TGTGCCAGCAGCGCGGACAGGGGGCGAGCTTTCTTT
v_call: TRBV7-2; d_call: NA; j_call: TRBJ2-2; clone_size: NA; cdr3_aa: CASSLSRPGELFF; cdr3_nt: TGTGCCAGCAGCTTGTCCCGTCCCGGGGAGCTGTTTTTT
v_call: TRBV9; d_call: TRBD1; j_call: TRBJ1-2; clone_size: NA; cdr3_aa: CASSGDSRPWTF; cdr3_nt: TGTGCCAGCAGCGGGGACAGCCGTCCCTGGACCTTC
v_call: TRBV30; d_call: NA; j_call: TRBJ2-6; clone_size: NA; cdr3_aa: CAWRSGSGANVLTF; cdr3_nt: TGTGCCTGGAGGTCAGGTTCTGGGGCCAACGTCCTGACTTTC
v_call: TRBV6-5; d_call: TRBD1; j_call: TRBJ2-7; clone_size: NA; cdr3_aa: CASSYPTGASYEQYF; cdr3_nt: TGTGCCAGCAGTTACCCGACAGGGGCCTCCTACGAGCAGTACTTC
v_call: TRBV4-3; d_call: NA; j_call: TRBJ2-1; clone_size: NA; cdr3_aa: CASSQEVLEDNEQFF; cdr3_nt: TGCGCCAGCAGCCAAGAAGTCTTGGAGGACAATGAGCAGTTCTTC
v_call: TRBV6-5; d_call: TRBD2; j_call: TRBJ2-1; clone_size: NA; cdr3_aa: CASSTGLAGGEQFF; cdr3_nt: TGTGCCAGCAGTACGGGACTAGCGGGAGGTGAGCAGTTCTTC
v_call: TRBV6-5; d_call: NA; j_call: TRBJ1-1; clone_size: NA; cdr3_aa: CASSYGGGTEAFF; cdr3_nt: TGTGCCAGCAGTTACGGGGGAGGGACTGAAGCTTTCTTT
v_call: TRBV19; d_call: NA; j_call: TRBJ1-5; clone_size: once; cdr3_aa: CASSRRTASGDQPQHF; cdr3_nt: TGTGCCAGTAGTAGACGGACAGCCTCAGGAGATCAGCCCCAGCATTTT
v_call: TRBV14; d_call: NA; j_call: TRBJ1-1; clone_size: NA; cdr3_aa: CASSQARGGTGFMNTEAFF; cdr3_nt: TGTGCCAGCAGCCAAGCGCGAGGAGGAACAGGGTTCATGAACACTGAAGCTTTCTTT
v_call: TRBV6-5; d_call: NA; j_call: TRBJ1-2; clone_size: NA; cdr3_aa: CASSYYSGKDGYTF; cdr3_nt: TGTGCCAGCAGTTACTATTCAGGGAAAGATGGCTACACCTTC
v_call: TRBV11-2; d_call: NA; j_call: TRBJ1-3; clone_size: NA; cdr3_aa: CASSLLARGNTIYF; cdr3_nt: TGTGCCAGCAGCTTACTTGCCCGGGGAAACACCATATATTTT
v_call: TRBV6-1; d_call: NA; j_call: TRBJ1-4; clone_size: NA; cdr3_aa: CASNPQATNEKLFF; cdr3_nt: TGTGCCTCGAACCCACAGGCAACTAATGAAAAACTGTTTTTT
v_call: TRBV18; d_call: TRBD1; j_call: TRBJ1-2; clone_size: few; cdr3_aa: CASSQDRNYGYTF; cdr3_nt: TGTGCCAGCTCTCAGGACAGGAACTATGGCTACACCTTC